These 29 T cell receptor beta chains originate from one sample sequenced in a study of CD8 T cells in ankylosing spondylitis. TCRdb re-called the 5' RACE reads with MiXCR, one entry per CDR3 protein. This sample carries approximately 240,000 distinct CDR3 sequences, about 10% of them seen once, and the ten largest clones take less than 3%. Material for sequencing was blood, either unsorted or a sorted T cell fraction (not recorded which). The receptors here all came from a male donor with ankylosing spondylitis or in good health (not recorded which).

This clonotype was detected many times. This chain's CDR3 is CASSLVGPGGVGTEAFF. CDR3 bases: TGTGCCAGCAGCTTAGTAGGGCCAGGGGGAGTCGGCACTGAAGCTTTCTTT. V gene TRBV7-2 combines with J gene TRBJ1-1; 7 bases agree with TRBD1. V gave up 1 base and J gave up 4 bases; unmatched junction bases: 12. The CDR3 loop spans 17 amino acids. Germline loops: CDR1 SGHTA, CDR2 FQGNSA.

This clonotype was recorded at least ten times. The chain couples TRBV6-5 to TRBJ1-6; D might be TRBD1 (5 bases). CDR3 size: 15 residues. The V and J ends lost 4 bases and 10 bases respectively, with 17 bases between them. Germline CDR1 MNHEY, CDR2 SVGAGI. The CDR3 region is CASSSNQGRGSPLHF. Here the CDR3 DNA reads TGTGCCAGCAGTTCCAACCAGGGTCGCGGGTCACCCCTCCACTTT.

Many counts were recorded for this clonotype. This chain connects TRBV12-3 or TRBV12-4 to TRBJ1-1; D gene ambiguous. The CDR3 runs to 14 residues. Trimming left V 6 bases short and J 0 bases short, with 11 bases between. The CDR3 loop is CASSLPFMNTEAFF. The DNA of the CDR3 is TGTGCCAGCAGCCTCCCGTTCATGAACACTGAAGCTTTCTTT.

This clonotype has ten or more counts. The rearrangement links TRBV20-1 to TRBJ2-7; perhaps TRBD1 as D (6 bases). This CDR3 has 13 amino acids. Germline values: CDR1 DFQATT, CDR2 SNEGSKA (reference sequence). The V gene lost 4 bases and the J gene lost 0 bases, with 10 bases spanning the gap. CDR3 DNA: TGCAGTGCTATTGGACAGCCCTCCTACGAGCAGTACTTC. This gives the protein CSAIGQPSYEQYF.

This clonotype was observed many times. J is TRBJ2-1 and V is TRBV4-2, with TRBD2 matching 11 bases. Germline V gene data show CDR1 as LGHNA and CDR2 as YNFKEQ. The CDR3 has 17 amino acids. V gave up 4 bases and J gave up 8 bases; unmatched junction bases: 13. The CDR3 sequence: CASSLRPGLAARDEQFF. DNA of the CDR3: TGTGCCAGCAGCCTCCGTCCGGGACTAGCGGCCCGCGATGAGCAGTTCTTC.

The J gene is TRBJ2-5, the V gene TRBV7-2; D unresolved. The CDR3 spans 12 residues. From germline, CDR1 is SGHTA and CDR2 FQGNSA. V shed 3 bases and J shed 9 bases, with 11 bases lying between them. For the CDR3, the DNA is TGTGCCAGCAGCTTCCCGGCCCAGGCCCAGTACTTC. Protein: CASSFPAQAQYF.

This clonotype was counted ten times or more. The chain combines TRBV7-9 with TRBJ2-1, with D unresolved. The V gene lost 0 bases and the J gene lost 9 bases, with 6 bases spanning the gap. CDR3 length: 12 residues. CDR1 is SEHNR and CDR2 is FQNEAQ in the germline V gene (reference sequence). CDR3 DNA: TGTGCCAGCAGCTTAGCCCTATCTGAGCAGTTCTTC. It yields the protein CASSLALSEQFF.

The gene calls are TRBV7-9 and TRBJ2-2; no reliable D call. Trimming cost V 5 bases and J 1 base, with 14 bases left between them. Germline V gene lookup returns CDR1 SEHNR and CDR2 FQNEAQ (reference sequence). This CDR3 spans 16 amino acids. The CDR3 nucleotides read TGTGCCAGCAGCCCTCATCTGACACGGAACACCGGGGAGCTGTTTTTT. Protein: CASSPHLTRNTGELFF.

This clonotype was observed at least ten times. This chain connects TRBV5-1 to TRBJ2-1; 9 nucleotides line up with TRBD1. The CDR3 sequence is 15 residues long. Germline CDR1 is SGHRS and CDR2 is YFSETQ. The V gene end was trimmed by 4 bases and the J gene end by 9 bases; junction bases not matched to a gene: 11. This CDR3 is CASSVDRGEGGEQFF. In DNA form, the CDR3 reads TGCGCCAGCAGCGTGGACAGGGGCGAGGGTGGTGAGCAGTTCTTC.

This clonotype was found many times. V is TRBV5-1 and J is TRBJ2-5; TRBD1 matches 8 bases. After removal of 3 bases from V and 0 bases from J, the junction contained 1 base not matched to a gene. This CDR3 comprises 14 residues. Germline CDR1 is SGHRS and CDR2 is YFSETQ. CDR3 in amino acids: CASSWDRNQETQYF. The CDR3 nucleotides are TGCGCCAGCAGCTGGGACAGGAACCAAGAGACCCAGTACTTC.

This clonotype turned up a few times. The rearrangement links TRBV12-5 to TRBJ2-7; 8 bases agree with TRBD1. The germline V gene encodes CDR1 LGHNT and CDR2 FRNRAP. Trimming removed 5 bases from V and 0 bases from J; junction bases left unmatched: 3. The CDR3 has 14 residues. The CDR3 region has the DNA TGTGCTAGTGGTCCTGGACAGGGCTCCTACGAGCAGTACTTC. Residues: CASGPGQGSYEQYF. Full variable domain (outside the CDR3, taken from reference TRBV12-5 and TRBJ2-7): DARVTQTPRHKVTEMGQEVTMRCQPILGHNTVFWYRQTMMQGLELLAYFRNRAPLDDSGMPKDRFSAEMPDATLATLKIQPSEPRDSAVYFCASGPGQGSYEQYFGPGTRLTVT.

This chain joins TRBV4-1 and TRBJ2-7, with D possibly matching TRBD2 (8 bases). Germline assignment: CDR1 MGHRA and CDR2 YSYEKL. The CDR3 consists of 20 residues. The V gene lost 3 bases and the J gene lost 0 bases, with 27 bases spanning the gap. The CDR3 DNA sequence: TGCGCCAGCAGCCACATGTACAGGGGAGGATCGGGAGGGAGCTCCTACGAGCAGTACTTC. This translates into CASSHMYRGGSGGSSYEQYF.

A note on this clonotype: Given a much more abundant clone one base away, this may be a read error. Because it lacks the conserved phenylalanine or tryptophan at the end, this CDR3 is likely a read error. The chain combines TRBV7-6 with TRBJ2-1; the match to TRBD2 covers 11 bases. The CDR3 loop spans 15 amino acids. V shed 4 bases, J shed 9 bases, and the junction held 8 bases outside the gene matches. CDR1 is SGHVS and CDR2 is FNYEAQ in the germline V gene. The DNA for the CDR3 is TGTGCCAGCAGCTCAACTAGCGGGAGTGTAGGTGAGCAGTTCTCC. Protein sequence: CASSSTSGSVGEQFS.

This clonotype was counted only a few times. A much larger clonotype is one base distant, so this may be a read error. The rearrangement links TRBV29-1 to TRBJ2-3; D is undetermined. The CDR3 is 12 residues long. CDR1 and CDR2 from the germline V gene are SQVTM and ANQGSEA. With 3 bases removed from V and 1 base from J, the gap between germline ends came to 5 bases. DNA for the CDR3: TGCAGCGTTGACTGGGGCACAGATACGCAGTATTTT. Translating gives CSVDWGTDTQYF.

This clonotype has a count of ten or more. J is TRBJ2-7 and V is TRBV3-1, with TRBD2 identical over 8 bases. V was pared by 1 base and J by 5 bases, with 13 bases of the junction left unmatched. From germline, CDR1 is LGHDT and CDR2 YNNKEL (reference sequence). This CDR3 region has 17 residues. CDR3 DNA: TGTGCCAGCAGCCAAGTGGGCATGTCGGGAGGGCCCAACGAGCAGTACTTC. Its protein is CASSQVGMSGGPNEQYF.

J is TRBJ2-3 and V is TRBV20-1, with TRBD1 matching over 10 bases. Trimming removed 8 bases from V and 2 bases from J; junction bases left unmatched: 10. The CDR3 covers 15 residues. Looked up from germline, CDR1 is DFQATT and CDR2 is SNEGSKA (reference sequence). The CDR3 DNA follows: TGCAGTACTAAAACCGGGACAGGGGTCACAGATACGCAGTATTTT. This translates into CSTKTGTGVTDTQYF.

As for this clonotype: One end of the junction fails to match germline, which may point to a read error. V is TRBV25-1 and J is TRBJ2-7, with 9 bases identical to TRBD1. Germline CDR1 reads MGHDK; CDR2 reads SYGVNS. The length of the CDR3 is 15 residues. The CDR3: CASRDSGTGLYERYF. CDR3 DNA: TGTGCCAGCAGGGACTCCGGGACAGGGCTCTACGAGCGGTACTTC.

There are many counts of this clonotype. The V gene is TRBV12-3 or TRBV12-4, the J gene TRBJ2-7, with no clear D. V lost 1 base and J 4 bases, leaving 14 bases between the germline ends. This CDR3 comprises 15 residues. CDR3 loop: CASSLVELPGYEQYF. CDR3 DNA sequence: TGTGCCAGCAGTTTAGTAGAACTCCCAGGTTACGAGCAGTACTTC.

This clonotype was recorded at least ten times. This chain connects TRBV7-2 to TRBJ2-1; 10 positions agree with TRBD2. Germline assignment: CDR1 SGHTA and CDR2 FQGNSA. This CDR3 is 15 amino acids long. V lost 6 bases and J lost 4; bases outside the gene matches: 6. For the CDR3, the DNA is TGTGCCAGCAGACCCGGGACTAGCGAATACAATGAGCAGTTCTTC. It yields the protein CASRPGTSEYNEQFF.

This clonotype was found a few times. The J gene is TRBJ2-7, the V gene TRBV7-8, with a possible D match to TRBD1 (6 bases). The germline V gene has CDR1 SGHVS and CDR2 FQNEAQ. Between the trimmed V and J ends, which lost 1 base and 2 bases, there was a span of 15 bases. This CDR3 has 16 residues. CDR3 protein: CASSLVLGTSTYEQYF. As DNA, the CDR3 is TGTGCCAGCAGCTTAGTATTAGGGACATCCACCTACGAGCAGTACTTC.

This clonotype was picked up many times. The chain recombines TRBV12-3 or TRBV12-4 with TRBJ2-1; the match to TRBD2 covers 10 bases. The CDR3 extends over 15 amino acids. V dropped 5 bases and J dropped 6; count of bases not matched to a gene: 7. CDR3 protein: CASSQRGGPFNEQFF. DNA for the CDR3: TGTGCCAGCAGTCAGCGGGGGGGCCCCTTCAATGAGCAGTTCTTC.

The sample holds a few counts of this clonotype. CDR3 region: CASSLGAGGPSSYNEQFF. The CDR3, as DNA: TGCGCCAGCAGCTTGGGAGCGGGGGGGCCAAGCTCCTACAATGAGCAGTTCTTC. The rearrangement joins TRBV5-1 to TRBJ2-1; 10 nucleotides align to TRBD2. The CDR3 extends over 18 amino acids. Germline CDR1 and CDR2: SGHRS and YFSETQ. Trimming at V came to 0 bases and at J to 0 bases, leaving 6 bases not matched to a gene.

The table lists this clonotype with a few counts. The chain joins TRBV3-1 to TRBJ2-6; TRBD1 matches 8 bases. This CDR3 spans 18 amino acids. CDR1 is LGHDT and CDR2 is YNNKEL in the germline V gene (reference sequence). V gave up 3 bases and J gave up 0 bases; unmatched junction bases: 7. The CDR3 is CASSHGQGTSSGANVLTF. The CDR3 DNA reads TGTGCCAGCAGCCACGGACAGGGAACGAGCTCTGGGGCCAACGTCCTGACTTTC.

A note on this clonotype: Possible read error: a much larger clone is one base away. The chain links TRBV29-1 to TRBJ2-5; 7 bases align to TRBD2. Germline CDR1 is SQVTM and CDR2 is ANQGSEA. This CDR3 has 13 amino acids. The junction had 2 bases not matched to a gene; V was cut back by 4 bases and J by 0 bases. The CDR3 sequence is CSVGGGYQETQYF. CDR3 nucleotide sequence: TGCAGCGTTGGCGGGGGTTACCAAGAGACCCAGTACTTC. Full variable domain (rest looked up from reference TRBV29-1 and TRBJ2-5): SAVISQKPSRDICQRGTSLTIQCQVDSQVTMMFWYRQQPGQSLTLIATANQGSEATYESGFVIDKFPISRPNLTFSTLTVSNMSPEDSSIYLCSVGGGYQETQYFGPGTRLLVL.

This clonotype was picked up many times. This chain uses TRBV5-1 with TRBJ2-1, with 16 positions matching TRBD2. V lost 3 bases and J lost 10; bases outside the gene matches: 10. In germline, CDR1 is SGHRS, CDR2 YFSETQ. The CDR3 spans 17 residues. Here the CDR3 DNA reads TGCGCCAGCAGCTCCGGGACTAGCGGGAGGGCAGGGGTCGAGCAGTTCTTC. This codes for CASSSGTSGRAGVEQFF. The full variable domain, rest sourced from reference TRBV5-1 and TRBJ2-1, is KAGVTQTPRYLIKTRGQQVTLSCSPISGHRSVSWYQQTPGQGLQFLFEYFSETQRNKGNFPGRFSGRQFSNSRSEMNVSTLELGDSALYLCASSSGTSGRAGVEQFFGPGTRLTVL.

This clonotype was counted ten times or more. The gene calls are TRBV12-3 or TRBV12-4 and TRBJ1-5; D remains ambiguous. The CDR3 length is 14 residues. V was trimmed by 4 bases and J by 5 bases, leaving 12 bases between them. Here the CDR3 DNA reads TGTGCCAGCAGTTGGGGTCTGGTCGATCAGCCCCAGCATTTT. This sequence encodes CASSWGLVDQPQHF.

This clonotype was recorded many times. The chain joins TRBV10-3 to TRBJ2-5; 10 nucleotides line up with TRBD1. After removal of 6 bases from V and 5 bases from J, the junction contained 12 bases not matched to a gene. Germline values: CDR1 ENHRY, CDR2 SYGVKD. The CDR3 consists of 16 residues. CDR3 amino acids: CAISDRDRGSYETQYF. The CDR3 DNA sequence: TGTGCCATCAGCGACCGGGACAGGGGATCTTACGAGACCCAGTACTTC.

J is TRBJ2-1 and V is TRBV4-1; D tentatively fits TRBD1 or TRBD2 (5 bases each). Looked up from germline, CDR1 is MGHRA and CDR2 is YSYEKL. The CDR3 has 13 residues. Trimming removed 1 base from V and 6 bases from J, with 7 bases in between. CDR3 coding DNA: TGCGCCAGCAGCCAAGTTGGGGGCAATGAGCAGTTCTTC. It translates to CASSQVGGNEQFF.

This clonotype showed up many times. The CDR3 coding sequence is TGCAGTGGCAACGACATTTCTAGAGAGCAGTACTTC. Its translation is CSGNDISREQYF. This chain connects TRBV20-1 to TRBJ2-7; D gene uncertain. Germline CDR1 DFQATT, CDR2 SNEGSKA (reference sequence). CDR3 length equals 12 residues. Trimming took 7 bases from V and 7 from J, leaving 17 bases between them.